What follows describes a single T cell receptor beta chain. What it binds is unknown. This sample is part of a study of cytomegalovirus exposure and HLA in healthy donors. Notes on the study in general: A later analysis reportedly found fewer N-insertions in an Asian-associated ancestry cluster than the roughly 670-donor mean. Cytomegalovirus association was assigned to over 150 TCR beta chains.

Use of 60 Vbeta and 13 Jbeta primers characterized the PCR. Libraries were prepared by immunoSEQ multiplex PCR; TCRdb keeps only in-frame clonotypes and omits some of them. The sample includes fewer than 150,000 clones, over 65% of them seen just once. Trimming at V came to 5 bases and at J to 6 bases, leaving 3 bases not matched to a gene. The CDR3 runs to 15 residues. Germline CDR1 MNHEY, CDR2 SMNVEV (reference sequence). Sequencing used PBMCs. The sequence was collected from a woman aged 30 to 39 in good health and CMV-seropositive. The chain links TRBV27 to TRBJ2-1, with 14 nucleotides matching TRBD2. The CDR3 DNA is TGTGCCAGCAGTCTGACTAGCGGGGGGGTCAATGAGCAGTTCTTC. This gives the protein CASSLTSGGVNEQFF.